The 24 T cell receptor beta chains presented below share a single source sample, sequenced in a study of regulatory T cells in long-lasting Graves disease. The time point denotes: newly diagnosed GD, antithyroid drugs for less than 3 months. From PBMCs, RNA was extracted and then used to make the TCR library. Arm-PCR of CDR3 regions and iRepertoire HTBI primers were the basis on which TCR beta libraries were built. A single record per CDR3 protein comes from TCRdb applying MiXCR to the multiplex PCR reads. The table lists roughly 560,000 distinct CDR3 sequences, 15% to 20% of them singletons. These data are also associated with another study on T cells in Graves' hyperthyroidism and ophthalmopathy.

The sequencing used peripheral blood mononuclear cells (PBMCs), collected at new diagnosis, from a patient treated with antithyroid drugs. These receptor sequences come from a woman between 40 and 65 years old with Graves disease.

This chain links TRBV6-2 or TRBV6-3 with TRBJ1-1; 8 nucleotides align to TRBD1. The germline gives CDR1 MNHEY, CDR2 SVGEGT. The CDR3 loop spans 12 amino acids. Germline trimming cut 4 bases from V and 12 bases from J; bases unmatched to any gene: 7. The CDR3 protein is CASSLQGAGTFF. The CDR3 DNA reads TGTGCCAGCAGTTTGCAGGGGGCAGGAACTTTCTTT.

At least ten counts were recorded for this clonotype. The junction differs from germline at one of its ends, possibly a read error. The rearrangement uses TRBV4-1 and TRBJ1-1; D remains unclear. The V gene's germline CDR1 is MGHRA and CDR2 YSYEKL. The CDR3 runs 13 residues. CDR3 in amino acids: CASSQAVNTEAFF. The CDR3 region has the DNA TGTGCCAGCAGCCAAGCGGTGAACACTGAAGCTTTCTTT.

Notes on this clonotype: A far larger clone is just one base off, so this is likely a read error. V and J are TRBV12-3 or TRBV12-4 and TRBJ2-1; D call uncertain. There are 14 residues in the CDR3. Trimming cost V 8 bases and J 10 bases, with 21 bases left between them. The CDR3 nucleotides read TGTGCCAGCGGGCAAGTTCTTCCCTCCTACGAGCAGTTCTTC. Residues: CASGQVLPSYEQFF.

This rearrangement joins TRBV10-3 to TRBJ1-1; D ambiguous. This CDR3 is built from 14 residues. CDR1 is ENHRY and CDR2 is SYGVKD in the germline V gene. The V gene lost 0 bases and the J gene lost 2 bases, with 7 bases spanning the gap. The CDR3, as DNA: TGTGCCATCAGTGAGTCTTGGGCTAACACTGAAGCTTTCTTT. Its protein is CAISESWANTEAFF.

Many counts were recorded for this clonotype. J is TRBJ2-5 and V is TRBV2; no clear D. CDR1 is SNHLY, CDR2 FYNNEI, per germline. There are 14 residues in the CDR3. V lost 4 bases to trimming and J lost 4 bases, with 13 bases between them. The CDR3 is CASSGQAPRETQYF. The CDR3 bases are TGTGCCAGCAGTGGGCAGGCCCCGAGAGAGACCCAGTACTTC.

The chain links TRBV10-3 to TRBJ2-1, with 11 bases fitting TRBD2. Germline values: CDR1 ENHRY, CDR2 SYGVKD. The CDR3 has 14 amino acids. The V segment lost 6 bases and the J segment 5 bases; nucleotides outside the gene matches: 3. CDR3 in DNA: TGTGCCATCAGGGTAGCGGGGGGGGACAATGAGCAGTTCTTC. Protein sequence: CAIRVAGGDNEQFF.

This clonotype was seen ten or more times. The chain carries TRBV2 and TRBJ2-1; maybe TRBD2 (6 bases). Per germline, CDR1 SNHLY and CDR2 FYNNEI. This CDR3 spans 12 amino acids. The V end was cut by 4 bases, the J end by 8 bases, with 9 bases between. The CDR3 is CASSGDLDEQFF. In DNA, the CDR3 is TGTGCCAGCAGTGGGGACTTGGATGAGCAGTTCTTC.

This clonotype was seen repeatedly, ten times or more. J is TRBJ1-4 and V is TRBV20-1, with D possibly being TRBD1 (6 bases). The V end lost 7 bases, the J end lost 8 bases, and 11 bases lay between the germline ends. CDR1 and CDR2 from the germline V gene are DFQATT and SNEGSKA (reference sequence). CDR3 length: 11 amino acids. The CDR3 bases are TGCAGTGTGCAGGGGCCGGAAAAACTGTTTTTT. This encodes CSVQGPEKLFF.

V gene TRBV7-3 combines with J gene TRBJ2-1; 10 bases fit TRBD2. Germline trimming cut 2 bases from V and 12 bases from J; bases unmatched to any gene: 4. This CDR3 region has 13 residues. Germline CDR1 reads SGHTA; CDR2 reads FQGTGA. The CDR3 nucleotides read TGTGCCAGCAGCTTATCTAGCGGGAGTCTGCAGTTCTTC. Amino acid sequence: CASSLSSGSLQFF. Full variable domain (remainder filled in from reference TRBV7-3 and TRBJ2-1): GAGVSQTPSNKVTEKGKYVELRCDPISGHTALYWYRQSLGQGPEFLIYFQGTGAADDSGLPNDRFFAVRPEGSVSTLKIQRTERGDSAVYLCASSLSSGSLQFFGPGTRLTVL.

This clonotype was found many times. CDR3 nucleotides: TGTGCCAGCAGTGTACTGACTAGCGGGGGGATCAATGAGCAGTTCTTC. Translating gives CASSVLTSGGINEQFF. V and J are TRBV27 and TRBJ2-1; TRBD2 agrees at 13 bases. This CDR3 comprises 16 residues. The germline V gene has CDR1 MNHEY and CDR2 SMNVEV (reference sequence). The V segment lost 5 bases and the J segment 6 bases; nucleotides outside the gene matches: 7.

In this sample, this clonotype turned up a few times. The chain carries TRBV30 and TRBJ1-2, with TRBD1 as a possible D gene (5 bases). Germline CDR1 is GTSNPN and CDR2 is SVGIG (reference sequence). The CDR3 length is 13 residues. V lost 2 bases to trimming and J lost 3 bases, with 10 bases between them. The CDR3 here is CAWSRGTHYGYTF. The CDR3, as DNA: TGTGCCTGGAGTCGGGGGACCCACTATGGCTACACCTTC.

In this sample, this clonotype turned up many times. The genes are TRBV3-1 and TRBJ2-7, with D unclear. Germline CDR1 LGHDT, CDR2 YNNKEL (reference sequence). V lost 4 bases and J lost 4, with 14 bases in between. The CDR3 contains 14 residues. The chain's CDR3 is CASSRTGRGYEQYF. Here the CDR3 DNA reads TGTGCCAGCAGCCGAACCGGACGTGGGTACGAGCAGTACTTC.

There are many counts of this clonotype. The V and J genes are TRBV2 and TRBJ1-6; tentatively, D is TRBD1 (6 bases). Trimming cost V 6 bases and J 8 bases, with 14 bases left between them. In germline, CDR1 is SNHLY, CDR2 FYNNEI. CDR3 size: 14 residues. CDR3 bases: TGTGCCAGCAGGGCCGTGGGGGGCTATTCACCCCTCCACTTT. Protein sequence: CASRAVGGYSPLHF.

This clonotype was observed at least ten times. V gene TRBV3-1 combines with J gene TRBJ2-7; D remains ambiguous. In germline, CDR1 is LGHDT, CDR2 YNNKEL (reference sequence). CDR3 length: 11 amino acids. Trimming took off 2 bases at V and 5 bases at J, with 4 bases between the two ends. The CDR3 sequence is CASSQSHEQYF. The CDR3 region has the DNA TGTGCCAGCAGCCAAAGCCACGAGCAGTACTTC.

This clonotype came up a few times. The chain has TRBV12-3 or TRBV12-4 and TRBJ2-7, with D unresolved. The ends were cut back, 5 bases at V and 2 bases at J, with 4 bases in the middle. This CDR3 contains 11 residues. The CDR3 DNA follows: TGTGCCAGCAGTATCACCTACGAGCAGTACTTC. It translates to CASSITYEQYF.

This clonotype was counted at least ten times. This chain uses TRBV11-2 with TRBJ2-3, with D possibly matching TRBD1 (5 bases). This CDR3 region has 16 residues. Trimming pared 1 base from V and 6 bases from J, leaving 17 bases between. CDR1 and CDR2 from the germline V gene are SGHAT and FQNNGV. In nucleotides, the CDR3 is TGTGCCAGCAGCTTAGTCTTAGGGGAACGCCAGGATACGCAGTATTTT. Its protein product is CASSLVLGERQDTQYF.

This clonotype has only a few counts. The V and J genes are TRBV12-3 or TRBV12-4 and TRBJ2-7, with TRBD1 identical over 7 bases. V trimming: 4 bases; J trimming: 5 bases; junction bases outside the gene matches: 11. The CDR3 runs 15 residues. CDR3 sequence: CASSSDRETRNEQYF. The CDR3, as DNA: TGTGCCAGCAGTTCAGACAGGGAAACGAGAAACGAGCAGTACTTC.

This chain joins TRBV5-1 and TRBJ2-5; D is unclear. The V gene lost 0 bases and the J gene lost 3 bases, with 9 bases spanning the gap. Germline V gives CDR1 SGHRS, CDR2 YFSETQ. CDR3 size: 14 residues. CDR3 nucleotide sequence: TGCGCCAGCAGCTTGGGACGGTTGGAAGAGACCCAGTACTTC. It yields the protein CASSLGRLEETQYF.

This clonotype showed up many times. An end of the junction does not agree with germline; a read error may underlie this. The J gene is TRBJ2-7, the V gene TRBV5-1, with 11 bases fitting TRBD1. The CDR3 sequence is 15 residues long. Germline V gene data show CDR1 as SGHRS and CDR2 as YFSETQ. CDR3 protein: CASSYGTGGSYEQYF. For the CDR3, the DNA is TGTGCCAGCAGTTACGGGACAGGGGGATCCTACGAGCAGTACTTC.

This clonotype was counted only a few times. The germline gene is not matched at one end of the junction; a read error may be the cause. J is TRBJ2-2 and V is TRBV15; D is possibly TRBD1 (5 bases). This CDR3 is 16 amino acids long. From germline, CDR1 is LNHNV and CDR2 YYDKDF (reference sequence). The CDR3 coding sequence is TGTGCCTCCAGCAGAGGTGGTCAGGGCTACACCGGGGAGCTGTTTTTT. Protein product: CASSRGGQGYTGELFF.

A remark on this clonotype: A clone one base away is much larger, so this may be a read error. The chain couples TRBV6-1 to TRBJ2-2, with D perhaps TRBD1 or TRBD2 (5 bases each). This CDR3 spans 14 amino acids. Germline CDR1 and CDR2: MNHNS and SASEGT. CDR3 coding DNA: TGTGCCAGCAGTCCGGGACCGGACACCGGGGAGCCGTTTTTT. Translated, it gives CASSPGPDTGEPFF.

Many counts were recorded for this clonotype. The chain employs TRBV7-8 and TRBJ2-3; D gene ambiguous. V dropped 5 bases and J dropped 2 bases, with 17 bases sitting between them. CDR3 length equals 16 residues. CDR1 SGHVS and CDR2 FQNEAQ come from the germline V gene. The CDR3 nucleotides are TGTGCCAGCAGCCGTGCGGCTCGGCCTACCACAGATACGCAGTATTTT. Protein: CASSRAARPTTDTQYF.

The chain employs TRBV19 and TRBJ1-4; a weak D match, TRBD1 (5 bases). The CDR3 spans 15 residues. Trimming removed 4 bases from V and 0 bases from J, with 9 bases in between. CDR1 and CDR2 (germline): LNHDA, SQIVND (reference sequence). CDR3 nucleotides: TGTGCCAGTAGTAGGGGGATTGCAACTAATGAAAAACTGTTTTTT. The encoded protein is CASSRGIATNEKLFF. Together with reference TRBV19 and TRBJ1-4, the CDR3 gives the full variable domain: DGGITQSPKYLFRKEGQNVTLSCEQNLNHDAMYWYRQDPGQGLRLIYYSQIVNDFQKGDIAEGYSVSREKKESFPLTVTSAQKNPTAFYLCASSRGIATNEKLFFGSGTQLSVL.

This clonotype was seen a few times. The chain uses TRBV6-1 and TRBJ1-1, with D uncertain. The germline CDR1 and CDR2 sequences are MNHNS and SASEGT. Trimming shortened V by 6 bases and J by 1 base, and 9 bases separated the two germline ends. The CDR3 is 13 amino acids. CDR3 in amino acids: CASRSRRNTEAFF. The CDR3, as DNA: TGTGCCAGCAGAAGCAGGCGGAACACTGAAGCTTTCTTT.